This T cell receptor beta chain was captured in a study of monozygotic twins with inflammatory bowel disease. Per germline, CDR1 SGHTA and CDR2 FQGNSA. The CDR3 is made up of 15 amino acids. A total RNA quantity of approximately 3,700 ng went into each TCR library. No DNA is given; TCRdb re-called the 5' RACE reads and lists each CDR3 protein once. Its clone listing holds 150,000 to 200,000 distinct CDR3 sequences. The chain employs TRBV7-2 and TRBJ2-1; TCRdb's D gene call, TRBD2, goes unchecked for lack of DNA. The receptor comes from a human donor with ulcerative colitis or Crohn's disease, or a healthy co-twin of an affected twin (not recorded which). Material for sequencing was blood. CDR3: CASSLGRDPYNEQFF.